This T cell receptor (beta chain) was identified during a study of type 1 regulatory T cells. In the study overall: This in vitro CD4 product, T-allo10, is enriched for Tr1 cells and alloantigen-specific.

Trimming stripped 1 base from V and 4 bases from J, with 13 bases between. Germline V lookup: CDR1 DFQATT, CDR2 SNEGSKA (reference sequence). The CDR3 consists of 14 residues. This clonotype was counted between two and nine times. A single record per CDR3 protein comes from TCRdb applying MiXCR to the reads. The sample carries 88,000 or so distinct CDR3 sequences, around a third recorded once. The specimen was CD4+ T cells, either the whole sample or a sorted fraction (not recorded which). This sequence was found in a human donor in good health. The chain has TRBV20-1 and TRBJ1-2, with D possibly being TRBD1 (5 bases). The CDR3 DNA follows: TGCAGTGCTAGAGGGGGGGGATCCCGCTATGGCTACACCTTC. It is translated as CSARGGGSRYGYTF.